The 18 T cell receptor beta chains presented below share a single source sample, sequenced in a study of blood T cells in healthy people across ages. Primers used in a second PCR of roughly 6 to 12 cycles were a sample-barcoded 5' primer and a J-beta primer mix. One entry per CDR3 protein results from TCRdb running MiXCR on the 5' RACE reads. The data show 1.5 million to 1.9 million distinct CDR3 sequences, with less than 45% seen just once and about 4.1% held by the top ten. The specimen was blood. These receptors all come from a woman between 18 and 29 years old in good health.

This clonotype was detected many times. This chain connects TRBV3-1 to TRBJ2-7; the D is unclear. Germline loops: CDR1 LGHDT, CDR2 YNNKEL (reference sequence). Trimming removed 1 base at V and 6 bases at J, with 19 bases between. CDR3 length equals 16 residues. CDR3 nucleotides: TGTGCCAGCAGCCAAGCGGCGAGTTCCCGGGCATTCGAGCAGTACTTC. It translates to CASSQAASSRAFEQYF.

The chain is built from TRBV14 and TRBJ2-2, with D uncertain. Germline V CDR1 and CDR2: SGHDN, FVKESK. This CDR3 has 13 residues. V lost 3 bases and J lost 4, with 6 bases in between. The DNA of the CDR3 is TGTGCCAGCAGCCAGATTTTCACCGGGGAGCTGTTTTTT. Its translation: CASSQIFTGELFF.

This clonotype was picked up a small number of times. This chain's CDR3 is CASGAMRGLAYEQYF. The CDR3 nucleotides are TGCGCCAGCGGAGCTATGAGGGGGCTGGCCTACGAGCAGTACTTC. The J gene is TRBJ2-7, the V gene TRBV5-1, with 7 bases aligning to TRBD1. CDR3 size: 15 residues. Germline-derived CDR1 and CDR2 are SGHRS and YFSETQ. Unmatched junction bases numbered 12, after V lost 7 bases and J lost 2 bases.

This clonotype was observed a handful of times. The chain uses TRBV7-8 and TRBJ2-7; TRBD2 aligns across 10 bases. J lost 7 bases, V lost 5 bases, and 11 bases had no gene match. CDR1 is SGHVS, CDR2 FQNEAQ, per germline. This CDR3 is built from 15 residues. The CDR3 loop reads CASSTRTSGSSEQYF. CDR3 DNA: TGTGCCAGCAGCACCCGGACTAGCGGTTCCTCTGAGCAGTACTTC.

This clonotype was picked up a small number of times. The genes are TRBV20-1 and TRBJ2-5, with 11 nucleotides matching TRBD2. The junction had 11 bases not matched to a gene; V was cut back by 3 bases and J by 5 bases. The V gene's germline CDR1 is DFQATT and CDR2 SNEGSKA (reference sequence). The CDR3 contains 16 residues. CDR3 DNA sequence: TGCAGTGCTAGTCCGAGACTAGCGGGGAAGAGGGAGACCCAGTACTTC. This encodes CSASPRLAGKRETQYF.

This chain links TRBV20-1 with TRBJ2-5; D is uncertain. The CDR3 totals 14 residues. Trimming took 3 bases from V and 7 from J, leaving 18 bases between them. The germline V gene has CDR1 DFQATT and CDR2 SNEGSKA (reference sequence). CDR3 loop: CSASRQQVLGTQYF. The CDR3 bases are TGCAGTGCTAGCCGGCAGCAGGTGCTTGGGACCCAGTACTTC.

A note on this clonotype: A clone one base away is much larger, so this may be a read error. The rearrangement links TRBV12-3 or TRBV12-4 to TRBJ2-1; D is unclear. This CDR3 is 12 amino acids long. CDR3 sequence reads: CAGSFLLHEQFF. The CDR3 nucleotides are TGTGCCGGCAGTTTCTTGCTACATGAGCAGTTCTTC.

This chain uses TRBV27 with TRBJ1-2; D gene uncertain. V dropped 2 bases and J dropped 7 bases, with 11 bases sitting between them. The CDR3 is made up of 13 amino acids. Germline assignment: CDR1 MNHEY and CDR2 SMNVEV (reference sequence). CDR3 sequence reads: CASSLLGSSGYTF. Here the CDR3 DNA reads TGTGCCAGCAGTTTACTTGGCTCTTCTGGCTACACCTTC.

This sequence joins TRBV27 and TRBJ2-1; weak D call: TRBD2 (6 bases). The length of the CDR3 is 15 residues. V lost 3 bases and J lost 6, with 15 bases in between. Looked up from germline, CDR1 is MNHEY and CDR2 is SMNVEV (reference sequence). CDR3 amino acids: CASSFREPVVNEQFF. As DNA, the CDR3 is TGTGCCAGCAGTTTCCGGGAGCCGGTAGTCAATGAGCAGTTCTTC.

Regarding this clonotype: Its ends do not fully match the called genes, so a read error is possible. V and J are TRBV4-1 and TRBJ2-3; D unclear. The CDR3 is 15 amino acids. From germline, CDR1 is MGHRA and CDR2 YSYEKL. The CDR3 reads CTSSQAWQSADTQYF. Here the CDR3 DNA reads TGCACCAGCAGCCAAGCATGGCAGTCCGCAGATACGCAGTATTTT.

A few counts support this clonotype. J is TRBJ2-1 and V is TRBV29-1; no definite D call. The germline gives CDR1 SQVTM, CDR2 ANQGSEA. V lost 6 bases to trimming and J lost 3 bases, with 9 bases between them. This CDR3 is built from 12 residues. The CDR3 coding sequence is TGCAGCGTGGCGGTAGGCTACAATGAGCAGTTCTTC. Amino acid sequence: CSVAVGYNEQFF.

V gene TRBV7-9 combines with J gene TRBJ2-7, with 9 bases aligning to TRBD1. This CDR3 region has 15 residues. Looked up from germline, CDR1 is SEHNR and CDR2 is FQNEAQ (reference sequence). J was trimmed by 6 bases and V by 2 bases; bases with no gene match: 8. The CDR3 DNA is TGTGCCAGCAGCTTATGGAGGGACAGGGTGAGCGAGCAGTACTTC. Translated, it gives CASSLWRDRVSEQYF. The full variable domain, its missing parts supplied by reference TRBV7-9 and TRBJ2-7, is DTGVSQNPRHKITKRGQNVTFRCDPISEHNRLYWYRQTLGQGPEFLTYFQNEAQLEKSRLLSDRFSAERPKGSFSTLEIQRTEQGDSAMYLCASSLWRDRVSEQYFGPGTRLTVT.

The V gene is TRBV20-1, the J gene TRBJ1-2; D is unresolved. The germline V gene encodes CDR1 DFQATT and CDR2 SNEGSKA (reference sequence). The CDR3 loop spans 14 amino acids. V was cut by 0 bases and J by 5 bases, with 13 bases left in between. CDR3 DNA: TGCAGTGCTAGAGATCCCCGAACTAGTTATGGCTACACCTTC. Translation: CSARDPRTSYGYTF.

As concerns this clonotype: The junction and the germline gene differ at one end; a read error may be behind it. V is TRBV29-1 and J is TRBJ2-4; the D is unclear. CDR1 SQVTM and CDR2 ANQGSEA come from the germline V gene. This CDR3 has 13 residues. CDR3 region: CSVVWVSKNTQYF. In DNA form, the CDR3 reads TGCAGCGTTGTATGGGTGTCCAAAAACACTCAGTACTTC.

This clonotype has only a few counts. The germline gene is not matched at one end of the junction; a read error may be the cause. For the CDR3, the DNA is TGTGCCAGCAGGGAAGGTTATAGCAATCAGCCCCAGCATTTT. Protein sequence: CASREGYSNQPQHF. The chain recombines TRBV2 with TRBJ1-5; D unclear. Germline V gene lookup returns CDR1 SNHLY and CDR2 FYNNEI. The CDR3 loop spans 14 amino acids. The full variable domain, in which reference TRBV2 and TRBJ1-5 provide the parts outside the CDR3, is EPEVTQTPSHQVTQMGQEVILRCVPISNHLYFYWYRQILGQKVEFLVSFYNNEISEKSEIFDDQFSVERPDGSNFTLKIRSTKLEDSAMYFCASREGYSNQPQHFGDGTRLSIL.

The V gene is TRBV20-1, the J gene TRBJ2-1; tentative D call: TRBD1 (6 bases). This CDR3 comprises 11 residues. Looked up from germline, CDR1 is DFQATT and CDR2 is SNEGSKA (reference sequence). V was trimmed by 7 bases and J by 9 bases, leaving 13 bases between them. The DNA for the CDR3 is TGCAGTGTAAGGGGGAGTCTTGAGCAGTTCTTC. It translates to CSVRGSLEQFF.

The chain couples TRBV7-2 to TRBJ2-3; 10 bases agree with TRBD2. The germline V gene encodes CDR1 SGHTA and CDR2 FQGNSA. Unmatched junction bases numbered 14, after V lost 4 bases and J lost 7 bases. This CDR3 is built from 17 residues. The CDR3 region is CASSSRGLSGRSYTQYF. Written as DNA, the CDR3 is TGTGCCAGCAGCTCCCGCGGCCTTAGCGGGAGGTCGTATACGCAGTATTTT.

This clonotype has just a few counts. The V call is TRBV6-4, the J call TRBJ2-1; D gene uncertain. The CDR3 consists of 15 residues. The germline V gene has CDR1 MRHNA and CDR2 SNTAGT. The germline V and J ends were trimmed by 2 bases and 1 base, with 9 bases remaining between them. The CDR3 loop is CASSDRADSYNEQFF. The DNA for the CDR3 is TGTGCCAGCAGTGACCGGGCGGATTCCTACAATGAGCAGTTCTTC.